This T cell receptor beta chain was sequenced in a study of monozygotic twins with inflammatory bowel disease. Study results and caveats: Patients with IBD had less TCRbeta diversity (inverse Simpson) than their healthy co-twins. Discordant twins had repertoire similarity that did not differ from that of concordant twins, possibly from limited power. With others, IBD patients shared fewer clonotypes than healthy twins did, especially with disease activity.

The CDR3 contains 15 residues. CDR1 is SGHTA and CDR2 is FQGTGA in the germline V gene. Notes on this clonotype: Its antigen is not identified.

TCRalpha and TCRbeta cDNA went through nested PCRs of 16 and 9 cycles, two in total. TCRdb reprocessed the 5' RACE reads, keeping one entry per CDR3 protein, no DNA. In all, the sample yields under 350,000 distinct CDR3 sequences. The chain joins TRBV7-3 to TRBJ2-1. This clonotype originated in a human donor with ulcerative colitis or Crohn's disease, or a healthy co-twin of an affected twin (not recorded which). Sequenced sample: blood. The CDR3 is CASSLTHHRNNEQFF.